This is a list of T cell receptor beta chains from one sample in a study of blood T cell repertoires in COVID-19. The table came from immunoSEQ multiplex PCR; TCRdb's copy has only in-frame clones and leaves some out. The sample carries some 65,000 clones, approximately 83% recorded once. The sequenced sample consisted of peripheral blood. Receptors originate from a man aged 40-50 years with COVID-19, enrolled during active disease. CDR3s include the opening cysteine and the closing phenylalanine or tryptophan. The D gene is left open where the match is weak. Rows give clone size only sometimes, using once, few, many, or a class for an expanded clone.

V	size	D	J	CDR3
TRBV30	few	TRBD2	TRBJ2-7	CAWTHGGAHEQYF
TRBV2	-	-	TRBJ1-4	CASRREGTEKLFF
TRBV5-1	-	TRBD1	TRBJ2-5	CASSDGTGNWETQYF
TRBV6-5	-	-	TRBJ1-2	CASSYSLQGDGYTF
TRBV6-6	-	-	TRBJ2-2	CASSYSRATNTGELFF
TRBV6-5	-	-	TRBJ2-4	CASRTGGIQYF
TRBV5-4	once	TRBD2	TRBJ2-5	CASSLRRGARGQETQYF
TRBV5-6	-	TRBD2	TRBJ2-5	CASSSPTAGETQYF
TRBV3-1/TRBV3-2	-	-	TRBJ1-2	CASSQFSDYGYTF
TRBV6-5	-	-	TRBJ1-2	CASSNRPGGENF
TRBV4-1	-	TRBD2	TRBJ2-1	CASSQESGGALYNEQFF
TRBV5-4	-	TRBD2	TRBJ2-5	CASSSTSGSQETQYF
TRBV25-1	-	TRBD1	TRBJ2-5	CASSVPTGEETQYF
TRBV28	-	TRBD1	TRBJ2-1	CANDRGQGSGNEQFF
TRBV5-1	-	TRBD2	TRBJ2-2	CASSEGGGPYTGELFF
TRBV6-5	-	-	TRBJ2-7	CASVFTGNSYEQYF
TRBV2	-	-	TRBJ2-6	CASSESGSGANVLTF
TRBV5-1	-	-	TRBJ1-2	CASSGGTTGYTF
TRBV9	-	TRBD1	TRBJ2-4	CASSPQEDRSLNIQYF
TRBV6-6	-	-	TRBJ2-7	CASSRPSPYEQYF
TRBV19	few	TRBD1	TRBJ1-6	CASSIDLGTGGSTLHF
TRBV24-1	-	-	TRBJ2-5	CATSDFGGLIGETQYF
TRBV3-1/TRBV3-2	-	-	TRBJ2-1	CASRLEGVNEQFF
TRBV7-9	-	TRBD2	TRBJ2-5	CASSPDQRLAGVRTQYF
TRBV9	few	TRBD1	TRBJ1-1	CASSVEGQGIGMNTEAFF
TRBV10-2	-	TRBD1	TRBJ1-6	CASGSGTGDSPLHF
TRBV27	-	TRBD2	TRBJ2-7	CASSFFSGGNSYEQYF
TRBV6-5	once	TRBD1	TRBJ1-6	CAGRGPDSPLHF
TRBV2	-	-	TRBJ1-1	CASSERGTNTEAFF
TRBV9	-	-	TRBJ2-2	CASRVTGDTGELFF
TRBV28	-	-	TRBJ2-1	CATRASDPYNEQFF
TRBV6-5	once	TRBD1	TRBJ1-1	CASSHDRDGTEAFF
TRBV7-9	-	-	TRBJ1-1	CASSTQGSGNTEAFF
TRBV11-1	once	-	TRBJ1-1	CASSLGAVVGTEAFF
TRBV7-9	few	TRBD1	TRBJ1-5	CASSSDRVNRGNQPQHF
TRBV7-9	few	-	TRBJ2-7	CASSRQIIAPYEQYF
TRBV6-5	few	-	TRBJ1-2	CASSTKGSVYGYTF
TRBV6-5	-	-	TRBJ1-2	CASHSNYGYTF
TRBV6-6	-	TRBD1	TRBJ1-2	CASSYGTENYGYTF
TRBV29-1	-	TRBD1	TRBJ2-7	CSVEFGQGRYEQYF
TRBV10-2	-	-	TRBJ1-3	CASSAWTEQGNTIYF
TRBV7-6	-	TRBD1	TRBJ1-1	CASSLYRGQEAFF
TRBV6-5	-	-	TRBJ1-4	CASRLIDMMDGKLFF
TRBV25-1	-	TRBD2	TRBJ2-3	CASSDGVGGYTDTQYF
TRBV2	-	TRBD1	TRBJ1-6	CASILDRGDSPLHF